The subject of this entry is one T cell receptor beta chain. As yet, its antigen is unknown. Trimming stripped 4 bases from V and 6 bases from J, with 10 bases between. The CDR3 totals 13 residues. Per germline, CDR1 SGHTA and CDR2 FQGTGA. This record comes from a study of cytomegalovirus exposure and HLA in healthy donors. Across the whole study: In a later analysis, it was reported that the 120 validation repertoires had been produced on the same platform as the roughly 700 repertoires belonging to the first cohort.

Broader study findings: Reportedly, cytomegalovirus status was diagnosed with high sensitivity and specificity.

Libraries were prepared by immunoSEQ multiplex PCR; TCRdb keeps only in-frame clonotypes and omits some of them. Of hundreds of thousands of clones in the sample, 87% are singletons; the top ten hold around 12%. The source is a man between 18 and 29 years old in good health and CMV-seropositive. This chain connects TRBV7-3 to TRBJ2-1, with D hard to call. Input material: PBMCs. CDR3 residues: CASSSSVFNEQFF. The DNA of the CDR3 is TGTGCCAGCAGCTCATCGGTTTTCAATGAGCAGTTCTTC. Supplemented by reference TRBV7-3 and TRBJ2-1, the full variable domain reads GAGVSQTPSNKVTEKGKYVELRCDPISGHTALYWYRQSLGQGPEFLIYFQGTGAADDSGLPNDRFFAVRPEGSVSTLKIQRTERGDSAVYLCASSSSVFNEQFFGPGTRLTVL.